Given below is one T cell receptor (beta chain) in context. The data are from a study of shared T cell receptors in the human thymus. The CDR3 is made up of 13 amino acids. Trimming took off 4 bases at V and 12 bases at J, with 20 bases between the two ends. CDR1 is SGHRS and CDR2 is YFSETQ in the germline V gene. Method: immunoSEQ multiplex PCR; TCRdb's copy keeps in-frame clones and lacks some. Of roughly 500,000 clones listed, about four fifths are singletons. These sequences were also reported in another study, on human thymus T cells. That paper states: Thymus tissue for the work was resected from patients undergoing corrective heart surgery. It looked as if thymic and blood repertoires used V and J genes in a biased way. Related research reported highly overlapping thymic repertoires among unrelated individuals.

Source material: thymocytes. The TCR was taken from a boy in the first two years of life with a congenital heart defect. The genes are TRBV5-1 and TRBJ2-7; tentatively, D is TRBD2 (7 bases). CDR3 sequence: CASSEWGGSFRYF. The CDR3 DNA is TGCGCCAGCAGCGAGTGGGGGGGCAGTTTTCGGTACTTC.